Below are 20 T cell receptor beta chains sequenced from a single sample in a study of blood T cell repertoires in COVID-19. Only in-frame clones appear in the TCRdb table, and some are missing; sequencing was by immunoSEQ multiplex PCR. This table has about 190,000 clones, 65% to 85% appearing once. Sequencing was carried out using PBMCs or T cells enriched from blood (not recorded which). These receptors all stem from a woman in her twenties or thirties who had recovered from COVID-19.

The V gene is TRBV5-1, the J gene TRBJ1-3; D possibly corresponds to TRBD1 (6 bases). CDR3 length: 15 amino acids. Trimming took off 0 bases at V and 2 bases at J, with 9 bases between the two ends. CDR1 is SGHRS and CDR2 is YFSETQ in the germline V gene. The CDR3 DNA is TGCGCCAGCAGCTTGGAGGGGGACGCTGGAAACACCATATATTTT. As protein: CASSLEGDAGNTIYF.

The chain employs TRBV12-5 and TRBJ2-2, with TRBD1 identical over 7 bases. This CDR3 is built from 13 residues. Germline lookup yields CDR1 LGHNT and CDR2 FRNRAP. Trimming at V came to 9 bases and at J to 2 bases, leaving 3 bases not matched to a gene. CDR3 loop: CASGTVNTGELFF. DNA of the CDR3: TGTGCTAGCGGGACAGTTAACACCGGGGAGCTGTTTTTT.

The chain employs TRBV19 and TRBJ1-1; D is undetermined. CDR1 LNHDA and CDR2 SQIVND come from the germline V gene (reference sequence). V was clipped by 8 bases and J by 5 bases, with 15 bases between them. The CDR3 contains 13 residues. The chain's CDR3 is CASHLSPGTEAFF. CDR3 nucleotides: TGTGCCAGTCATCTCTCCCCGGGGACTGAAGCTTTCTTT.

The rearrangement joins TRBV19 to TRBJ1-2; D gene unclear. Germline lookup yields CDR1 LNHDA and CDR2 SQIVND (reference sequence). V was pared by 1 base and J by 8 bases, with 11 bases between. CDR3 size: 13 residues. The CDR3 region is CASSIGGFAGYTF. Written as DNA, the CDR3 is TGTGCCAGTAGTATAGGCGGGTTCGCGGGCTACACCTTC.

Details on this clone: An end of the junction does not agree with germline; a read error may underlie this. The V gene is TRBV19, the J gene TRBJ1-2, with D tentatively TRBD1 (5 bases). This CDR3 comprises 13 residues. In germline, CDR1 is LNHDA, CDR2 SQIVND (reference sequence). The CDR3 DNA is TGTGCCAGTAGTACGGACGGCGGAGGGGCGGGCAACTTC. Translated: CASSTDGGGAGNF.

This clone has ten or more counts. The chain combines TRBV19 with TRBJ2-5, with TRBD2 matching over 13 bases. The germline V gene has CDR1 LNHDA and CDR2 SQIVND (reference sequence). This CDR3 has 17 amino acids. J gave up 4 bases and V 2 bases, and 7 bases lay outside the gene matches. The CDR3 sequence is CASSIRTSGRGRETQYF. DNA for the CDR3: TGTGCCAGTAGTATAAGGACTAGCGGGAGAGGTAGAGAGACCCAGTACTTC.

The chain employs TRBV2 and TRBJ1-5; 8 bases agree with TRBD1. Losses at the gene ends were 8 bases for V and 2 bases for J; bases not matched to a gene: 5. The CDR3 totals 14 residues. Germline-derived CDR1 and CDR2 are SNHLY and FYNNEI. Here the CDR3 DNA reads TGTGCCAGCGAGGACAGGGTCGGCAATCAGCCCCAGCATTTT. This translates into CASEDRVGNQPQHF.

V gene TRBV9 combines with J gene TRBJ2-1; D may be TRBD1 (5 bases). Germline assignment: CDR1 SGDLS and CDR2 YYNGEE. The V gene lost 1 base and the J gene lost 3 bases, with 17 bases spanning the gap. CDR3 size: 17 residues. The CDR3 bases are TGTGCCAGCAGCGTACTCGTTTTGACAGAGAACTACAATGAGCAGTTCTTC. This translates into CASSVLVLTENYNEQFF.

This chain links TRBV12-3 or TRBV12-4 with TRBJ2-7; a possible D gene is TRBD2 (6 bases). V was shortened by 5 bases and J by 3 bases, with 8 bases between the two germline ends. There are 12 residues in the CDR3. This CDR3 reads CASSPGVYEQYF. DNA of the CDR3: TGTGCCAGCAGTCCGGGAGTCTACGAGCAGTACTTC.

The V gene is TRBV5-4, the J gene TRBJ1-2, with D unclear. The CDR3 contains 15 residues. Per the germline V gene, CDR1 is SGHNT and CDR2 is YYREEE (reference sequence). The V and J ends lost 4 bases and 2 bases respectively, with 15 bases between them. This CDR3 reads CASSPQSPTNYGYTF. CDR3 nucleotide sequence: TGTGCCAGCAGCCCCCAGTCCCCCACGAACTATGGCTACACCTTC.

This CDR3 reads CASSYSREAMNTEAFF. The CDR3 coding sequence is TGTGCCAGCAGTTACTCGAGGGAAGCTATGAACACTGAAGCTTTCTTT. This chain links TRBV6-5 with TRBJ1-1; D gene uncertain. This CDR3 has 16 residues. Germline V CDR1 and CDR2: MNHEY, SVGAGI. Trimming removed 0 bases from V and 0 bases from J, with 11 bases in between.

The V call is TRBV5-6, the J call TRBJ1-5, with TRBD1 matching 10 bases. The trim removed 3 bases at V and 4 bases at J, leaving 10 bases unmatched. The CDR3 consists of 17 residues. Germline V gene sequence: CDR1 SGHDT, CDR2 YYEEEE. CDR3 sequence reads: CASSYTQTGGRNQPQHF. The CDR3 DNA follows: TGTGCCAGCAGCTATACACAGACAGGGGGCAGGAATCAGCCCCAGCATTTT.

The chain combines TRBV3-1 (or the pseudogene TRBV3-2) with TRBJ1-6; D possibly corresponds to TRBD1 (6 bases). CDR1 is LGHDT, CDR2 YNNKEL, per germline (reference sequence). V lost 3 bases and J 7 bases, leaving 10 bases between the germline ends. This CDR3 has 14 residues. The CDR3 coding sequence is TGTGCCAGCAGCCAGGTAGGGGGAAATTCACCCCTCCACTTT. It encodes CASSQVGGNSPLHF.

The CDR3 nucleotides are TGTGCCAGCAGTACTCGTACGGGTTATCAGCCCCAGCATTTT. Translated, it gives CASSTRTGYQPQHF. This chain connects TRBV6-5 to TRBJ1-5; D gene unclear. The CDR3 contains 14 residues. Per the germline V gene, CDR1 is MNHEY and CDR2 is SVGAGI. V was cut by 5 bases and J by 5 bases, with 13 bases left in between.

This clone was observed a handful of times. The chain has TRBV4-1 and TRBJ1-4; a possible D gene is TRBD1 (5 bases). The CDR3 consists of 18 residues. Trimming left V 0 bases short and J 7 bases short, with 21 bases between. Per the germline V gene, CDR1 is MGHRA and CDR2 is YSYEKL. The CDR3, as DNA: TGCGCCAGCAGCCAAGAAGGAGAAAGAGTCTGGGGGGGTGAAAAACTGTTTTTT. Its translation is CASSQEGERVWGGEKLFF.

This chain links TRBV7-2 with TRBJ1-1, with 8 bases identical to TRBD1. With V trimmed by 2 bases and J by 1 base, 9 bases remained unmatched. The CDR3 is made up of 17 amino acids. Per the germline V gene, CDR1 is SGHTA and CDR2 is FQGNSA. The CDR3 spells CASSLRGDRNPNTEAFF. In DNA form, the CDR3 reads TGTGCCAGCAGCTTAAGGGGGGACAGGAATCCGAACACTGAAGCTTTCTTT.

The chain couples TRBV5-4 to TRBJ2-2, with a tentative D call TRBD1 (6 bases). The CDR3 consists of 14 residues. CDR1 is SGHNT, CDR2 YYREEE, per germline (reference sequence). Trimming left V 4 bases short and J 6 bases short, with 13 bases between. In DNA form, the CDR3 reads TGTGCCAGCAGCGGCGCAGGGGTACCCGGGGAGCTGTTTTTT. The encoded protein is CASSGAGVPGELFF. Complete variable domain (other parts from reference TRBV5-4 and TRBJ2-2): ETGVTQSPTHLIKTRGQQVTLRCSSQSGHNTVSWYQQALGQGPQFIFQYYREEENGRGNFPPRFSGLQFPNYSSELNVNALELDDSALYLCASSGAGVPGELFFGEGSRLTVL.

This rearrangement joins TRBV6-2 or TRBV6-3 to TRBJ2-7; a weak D match, TRBD2 (6 bases). The V gene's germline CDR1 is MNHEY and CDR2 SVGEGT. V was shortened by 0 bases and J by 7 bases, with 10 bases between the two germline ends. The CDR3 sequence is 13 residues long. CDR3: CASSYSNGGEQYF. The CDR3 DNA reads TGTGCCAGCAGTTACTCGAACGGAGGGGAGCAGTACTTC.

This chain links TRBV2 with TRBJ1-1; TRBD1 agrees at 9 bases. From germline, CDR1 is SNHLY and CDR2 FYNNEI. Trimming took 7 bases from V and 5 from J; bases not matched to a gene: 8. This CDR3 comprises 14 residues. The CDR3 loop reads CASTWTGVGTEAFF. The CDR3 DNA reads as TGTGCCAGCACCTGGACAGGGGTGGGAACTGAAGCTTTCTTT. Looking up the rest from reference TRBV2 and TRBJ1-1 gives the full variable domain: EPEVTQTPSHQVTQMGQEVILRCVPISNHLYFYWYRQILGQKVEFLVSFYNNEISEKSEIFDDQFSVERPDGSNFTLKIRSTKLEDSAMYFCASTWTGVGTEAFFGQGTRLTVV.

The V and J genes are TRBV27 and TRBJ1-1, with D possibly TRBD1 on 6 matching bases. Germline loops: CDR1 MNHEY, CDR2 SMNVEV (reference sequence). Trimming took 5 bases from V and 5 from J, leaving 15 bases between them. There are 14 residues in the CDR3. CDR3: CASSRRGSGTEAFF. DNA for the CDR3: TGTGCCAGCAGTCGCAGGGGTAGTGGTACTGAAGCTTTCTTT.